This T cell receptor beta chain stems from a study of regulatory T cells in long-lasting Graves disease (dated by TCRdb to about 2021). About the full investigation: In the newly diagnosed Graves' disease group, patients had been taking antithyroid drugs for less than 3 months. Patients with persistent Graves' disease were compared with patients with newly diagnosed Graves' disease using TCR sequencing and RNA sequencing of peripheral blood. A total of roughly 33 samples were covered by TCR sequencing, comprising approximately 13 persistent and 20 or so newly diagnosed Graves' disease patients. The study was conducted in China and was registered as a clinical trial. Broad study findings and their caveats: Sequencing and analysis were restricted to the TCR beta chain. The authors acknowledged the small sample size as a limitation that may reduce accuracy. Compared with newly diagnosed patients, persistent Graves' disease patients had lower TCR Shannon entropy and fewer highly expanded clones, which suggests clonal expansion. Only peripheral blood was studied, because thyroid tissue, the primary lesion, was inaccessible. A larger number of public clonotypes was shared among persistent patients (around 2,500) than among newly diagnosed patients (more than 850).

This clonotype was observed many times. The antigen this receptor binds is unknown. No per-base quality is available; no much larger clone lies one base away. Library generation was performed with multiplex PCR. Instrument on record: Illumina HiSeq 4000. To build TCR beta libraries, CDR3 regions were amplified by Arm-PCR using iRepertoire HTBI primers. Gel purification was performed on PCR products prior to sequencing. As for the original processing: Across samples, some 62 TRBV and roughly 13 TRBJ segments were identified and used for gene usage analysis of CDR3 amino acid clonotypes. Filtered high-quality paired reads were merged into contigs using COPE and FqMerger. BLAST was used to align contigs to IMGT TRBV, TRBD and TRBJ reference genes, and CDR3 was defined according to IMGT. Highly expanded clones were defined as clonotypes with a frequency above 0.1%. Repertoire diversity was measured by Shannon entropy, and V-J evenness by the Gini coefficient. Clonotypes shared by more than one individual were considered public. The public reads were quality trimmed at Q25 with fastp and then assembled into clones with MiXCR by TCRdb, keeping productive beta chains. When rows share a CDR3 protein, they turn into one entry using the most common DNA and genes. TCRdb, not the authors, supplied the V and J calls. This sample gives 550,000 to 600,000 distinct CDR3 sequences in total; about 15% of them show up just once. 9.5% to 15% of the sample rests with the top ten.

The time point label, as the study defines it: newly diagnosed GD, antithyroid drugs for less than 3 months. For both TCR sequencing and RNA sequencing, RNA was extracted from PBMCs in TRIzol. The diagnosis of Graves' disease followed American Thyroid Association guidelines. Patients for the study were recruited at an endocrinology department in Xi'an, China. From each patient, about 9 milliliters of peripheral blood was collected into an EDTA anticoagulant tube. Ficoll Paque Plus density gradient separation was used to isolate PBMCs, and no further T cell sorting was performed. An Agilent 2100 Bioanalyzer and agarose gel were used to assess RNA quality, and a NanoDrop 2000 was used to measure RNA concentration. These same records also appear under a second study, on T cells in Graves' hyperthyroidism and ophthalmopathy. As the second study states: Stable Graves' hyperthyroidism was defined as the absence of progression to ophthalmopathy over 18 months of follow-up. Hyperthyroidism patients were aged 18 to 65 years and newly diagnosed, with disease duration of less than 2 months. Exclusion was applied to patients with uncontrolled infections, other autoimmune diseases, pregnancy or lactation. Clinical symptoms, serum thyroxine and TRAb, thyroid ultrasound, and orbital computed tomography formed the basis for the diagnoses. The first round of RT-PCR for the TCR CDR3 was performed with the HTBI primer set and the Qiagen OneStep RT-PCR kit. Blood samples also contained most of the expanded thyroid clonotypes (frequency above 0.001), which suggests that blood repertoires may reflect thyroid immune responses. A 13 V-J signature model separated ophthalmopathy from stable hyperthyroidism, with over 85% sensitivity and about 81% specificity in cross-validation and 80%/75% in testing. In validation, progression to ophthalmopathy was predicted by the model with around 71% sensitivity and 72.22% specificity, a median of roughly 6 months before onset. To identify distinguishing TCR V-J signatures, a discovery cohort of about 100 patients was used, comprising 40 to 45 with Graves' ophthalmopathy and around 57 with stable Graves' hyperthyroidism. An independent validation cohort of under 20 hyperthyroidism patients and about 15 patients who later progressed to ophthalmopathy tested prospective prediction of ophthalmopathy. The 75 to 100 discovery patients were randomly split 7:3 into training and test sets. Thyroid tissue and blood T-cell repertoires from several Graves' hyperthyroidism patients were also compared in the study. After sampling, hyperthyroidism patients received methimazole starting at 30 mg daily, and ophthalmopathy patients received high-dose intravenous methylprednisolone. Libraries were constructed in a second round of multiplex PCR, after which size selection and purification were performed. The libraries were sequenced on an Illumina HiSeq2000 using paired-end 100 bp reads. SOAPnuke was used to process the raw data, throwing out any read that contained adapters or uncalled bases, had a mean Phred below 15, or lacked an exact constant-primer or identifier match. COPE v1.2.5 was used to merge the high-quality paired reads, and each unique nucleotide sequence was defined as a clonotype. MiTCR v1.1 was used to align clonotypes to the IMGT TRBV, TRBD and TRBJ reference segments. Only V-J combinations with frequency above 0.0001, covering roughly 99% of repertoires, were analysed. The TCS score was defined as the ratio of F50 (clonal expansion) to E x V (chaos), calculated using BLOSUM62-based TCRdist between CDR3 peptides within each V-J. Welch's t-statistics and random forest reduced around 510 V-J features to 13, which were used in a naive Bayes classifier (R e1071). Sample size was not statistically predetermined, and investigators were not blinded to group allocation. The paper describes TCR Vbeta CDR3 sequencing of around 130 peripheral blood samples, made up of roughly 45 ophthalmopathy patients, approximately 76 hyperthyroidism patients and 17 progressor patients.

Specimen: peripheral blood mononuclear cells (PBMCs), collected at new diagnosis, from a patient treated with antithyroid drugs. This receptor was taken from a man younger than 35 with Graves disease. Donor details come from another sample of the same person, matched by shared clones.

The bases are TGTGCCAGCAGCTTCAGGGGGATTGACACAGATACGCAGTATTTT. It encodes CASSFRGIDTDTQYF. The V and J genes are TRBV7-9 and TRBJ2-3; the central 7 bases match TRBD1. Ends trimmed: V by 3 bases, J by 2 bases; bases unmatched to a gene: 5. The CDR3 measures 15 amino acids from cysteine to phenylalanine. Only the CDR3 region is kept as DNA, spanning 45 bases read in frame from base 1. The germline V gene encodes CDR1 SEHNR and CDR2 FQNEAQ (reference sequence).